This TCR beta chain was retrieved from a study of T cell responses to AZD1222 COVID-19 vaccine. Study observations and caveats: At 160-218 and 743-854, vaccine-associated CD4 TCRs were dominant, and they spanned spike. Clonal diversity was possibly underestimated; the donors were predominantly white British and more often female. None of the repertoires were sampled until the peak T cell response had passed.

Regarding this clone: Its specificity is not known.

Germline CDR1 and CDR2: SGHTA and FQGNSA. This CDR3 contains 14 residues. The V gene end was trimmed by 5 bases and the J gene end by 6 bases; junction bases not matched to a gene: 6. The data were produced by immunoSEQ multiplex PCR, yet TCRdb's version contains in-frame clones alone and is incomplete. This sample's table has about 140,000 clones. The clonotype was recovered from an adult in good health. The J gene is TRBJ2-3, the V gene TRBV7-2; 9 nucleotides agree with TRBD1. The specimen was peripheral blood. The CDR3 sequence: CASSRDRVTDTQYF. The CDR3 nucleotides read TGTGCCAGCAGCAGGGACAGGGTCACGGATACGCAGTATTTT.